This T cell receptor (beta chain) was sequenced in a study of cytomegalovirus exposure and HLA in healthy donors. CDR1 is SGHDT and CDR2 is YYEEEE in the germline V gene. CDR3 length equals 17 residues. Unmatched junction bases numbered 12, after V lost 2 bases and J lost 4 bases. The study ran its PCR with 60 Vbeta and 13 Jbeta primers. TCRdb's table, derived via immunoSEQ multiplex PCR, lists solely in-frame clones and lacks some. The repertoire has about 160,000 clones, approximately 80% of them found once; the top ten carry approximately 3.7%. The sequenced sample was PBMCs. This chain connects TRBV5-6 to TRBJ2-5; 9 bases map to TRBD2. The clonotype originates from a man younger than 45 in good health and CMV-seropositive. The CDR3 sequence is CASSFPRGGGVRETQYF. In DNA form, the CDR3 reads TGTGCCAGCAGCTTCCCTCGCGGCGGGGGGGTGCGAGAGACCCAGTACTTC.